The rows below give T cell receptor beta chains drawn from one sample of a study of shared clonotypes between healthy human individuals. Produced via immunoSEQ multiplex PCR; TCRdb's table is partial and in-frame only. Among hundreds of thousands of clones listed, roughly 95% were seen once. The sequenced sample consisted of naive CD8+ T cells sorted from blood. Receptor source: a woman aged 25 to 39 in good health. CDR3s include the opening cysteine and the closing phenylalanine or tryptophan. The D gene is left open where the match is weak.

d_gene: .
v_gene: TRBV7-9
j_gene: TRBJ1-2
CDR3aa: CASSVSGEGHGYTF
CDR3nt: TGTGCCAGCAGCGTATCTGGTGAGGGCCATGGCTACACCTTC

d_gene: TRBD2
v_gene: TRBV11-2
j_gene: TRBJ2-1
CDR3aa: CASRSPGLSQFF
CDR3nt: TGTGCCAGCAGGTCGCCGGGACTATCGCAGTTCTTC

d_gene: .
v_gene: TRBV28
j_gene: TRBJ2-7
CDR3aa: CASSLLGRAGEQYF
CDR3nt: TGTGCCAGCAGTTTACTTGGCAGGGCCGGCGAGCAGTACTTC

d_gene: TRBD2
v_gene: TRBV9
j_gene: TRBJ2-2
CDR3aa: CASSVESSGRTGELFF
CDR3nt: TGTGCCAGCAGCGTAGAATCTAGCGGGAGAACCGGGGAGCTGTTTTTT

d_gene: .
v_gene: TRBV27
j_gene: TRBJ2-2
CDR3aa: CASSLSRRGNTGELFF
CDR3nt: TGTGCCAGCAGTTTATCAAGGAGGGGGAACACCGGGGAGCTGTTTTTT

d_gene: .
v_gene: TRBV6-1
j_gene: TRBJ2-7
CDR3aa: CASSEVSASVYEQYF
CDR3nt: TGTGCCAGCAGTGAGGTGTCGGCTAGCGTCTACGAGCAGTACTTC

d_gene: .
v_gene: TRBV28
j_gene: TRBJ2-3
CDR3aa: CASSLRRGGPDTQYF
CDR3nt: TGTGCCAGCAGTTTGAGGCGCGGAGGCCCAGATACGCAGTATTTT

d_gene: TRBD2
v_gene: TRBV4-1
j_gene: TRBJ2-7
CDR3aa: CASSQDGLAGSSYEQYF
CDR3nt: TGCGCCAGCAGCCAAGATGGGCTAGCGGGTAGCTCCTACGAGCAGTACTTC

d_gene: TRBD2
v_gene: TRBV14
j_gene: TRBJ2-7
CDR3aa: CASSLRLAGDYEQYF
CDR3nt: TGTGCCAGCAGCCTCCGACTAGCGGGAGACTACGAGCAGTACTTC

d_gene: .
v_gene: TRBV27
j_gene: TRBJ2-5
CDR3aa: CASRGLAGTGETQYF
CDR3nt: TGTGCCAGCAGGGGTTTGGCAGGGACGGGAGAGACCCAGTACTTC

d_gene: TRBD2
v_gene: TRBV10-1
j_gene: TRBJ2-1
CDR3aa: CASSEGTSNEQFF
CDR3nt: TGCGCCAGCAGTGAGGGGACTAGCAATGAGCAGTTCTTC

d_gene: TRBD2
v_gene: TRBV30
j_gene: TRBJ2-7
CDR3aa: CAGIISGRPSYEQYF
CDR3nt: TGTGCCGGAATAATTAGCGGGAGGCCCTCCTACGAGCAGTACTTC

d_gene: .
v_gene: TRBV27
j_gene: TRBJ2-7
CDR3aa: CASTGGNSYEQYF
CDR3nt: TGTGCCAGCACTGGGGGTAACTCCTACGAGCAGTACTTC

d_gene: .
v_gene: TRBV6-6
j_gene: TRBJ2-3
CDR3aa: CASSYLLAQTDTQYF
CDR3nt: TGTGCCAGCAGTTATCTGCTAGCGCAAACAGATACGCAGTATTTT

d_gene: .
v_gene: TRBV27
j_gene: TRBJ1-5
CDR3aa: CASSLRWGPSGQPQHF
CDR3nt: TGTGCCAGCAGTTTGAGGTGGGGTCCTTCGGGACAGCCCCAGCATTTT